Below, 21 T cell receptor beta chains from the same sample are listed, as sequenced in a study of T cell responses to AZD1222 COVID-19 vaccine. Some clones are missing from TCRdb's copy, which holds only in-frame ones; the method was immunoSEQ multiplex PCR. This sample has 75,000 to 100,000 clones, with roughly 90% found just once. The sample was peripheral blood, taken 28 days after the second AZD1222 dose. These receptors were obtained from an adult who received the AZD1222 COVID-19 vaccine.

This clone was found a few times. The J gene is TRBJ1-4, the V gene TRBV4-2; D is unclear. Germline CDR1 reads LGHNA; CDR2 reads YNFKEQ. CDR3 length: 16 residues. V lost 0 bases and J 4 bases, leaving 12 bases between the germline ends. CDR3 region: CASSQDGPGGNEKLFF. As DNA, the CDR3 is TGTGCCAGCAGCCAAGATGGCCCCGGAGGTAATGAAAAACTGTTTTTT.

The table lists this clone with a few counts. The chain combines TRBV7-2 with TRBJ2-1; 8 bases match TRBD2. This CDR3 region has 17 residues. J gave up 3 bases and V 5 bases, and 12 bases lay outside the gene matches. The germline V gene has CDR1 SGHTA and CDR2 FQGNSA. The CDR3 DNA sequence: TGTGCCAGCAGCCCCCGGGGAGCGGGGGAGAGCTACAATGAGCAGTTCTTC. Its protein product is CASSPRGAGESYNEQFF.

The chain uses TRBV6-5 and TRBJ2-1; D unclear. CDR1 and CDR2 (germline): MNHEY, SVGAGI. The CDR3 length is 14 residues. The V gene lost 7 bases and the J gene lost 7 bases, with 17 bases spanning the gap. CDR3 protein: CASNRVRISNEQFF. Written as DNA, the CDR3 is TGTGCCAGCAATCGGGTACGGATATCAAATGAGCAGTTCTTC.

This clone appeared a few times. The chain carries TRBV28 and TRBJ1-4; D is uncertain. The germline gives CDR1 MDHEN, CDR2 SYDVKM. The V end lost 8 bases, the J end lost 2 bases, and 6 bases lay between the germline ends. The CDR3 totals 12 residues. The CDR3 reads CASAATNEKLFF. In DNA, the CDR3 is TGTGCCAGCGCAGCTACTAATGAAAAACTGTTTTTT.

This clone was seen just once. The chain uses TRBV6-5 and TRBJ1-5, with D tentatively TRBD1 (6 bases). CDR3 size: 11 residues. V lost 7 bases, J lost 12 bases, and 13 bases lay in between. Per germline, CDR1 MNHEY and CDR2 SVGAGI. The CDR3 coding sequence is TGTGCCAGCACCCTGCACAGGGACCAGCATTTT. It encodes CASTLHRDQHF.

In DNA, the CDR3 is TGTGCCAGCAGCTCCTTACAGGGGAGGGACACTGAAGCTTTCTTT. Encoded protein: CASSSLQGRDTEAFF. V and J are TRBV7-9 and TRBJ1-1; 7 bases map to TRBD1. CDR1 SEHNR and CDR2 FQNEAQ come from the germline V gene (reference sequence). J gave up 3 bases and V 4 bases, and 8 bases lay outside the gene matches. The CDR3 has 15 residues.

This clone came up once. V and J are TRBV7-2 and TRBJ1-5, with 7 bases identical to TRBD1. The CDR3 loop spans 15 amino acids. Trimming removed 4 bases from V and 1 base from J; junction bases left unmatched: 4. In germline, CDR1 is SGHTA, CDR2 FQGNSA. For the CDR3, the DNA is TGTGCCAGCAGCTATCAGGGGGGGAGCAATCAGCCCCAGCATTTT. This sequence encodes CASSYQGGSNQPQHF.

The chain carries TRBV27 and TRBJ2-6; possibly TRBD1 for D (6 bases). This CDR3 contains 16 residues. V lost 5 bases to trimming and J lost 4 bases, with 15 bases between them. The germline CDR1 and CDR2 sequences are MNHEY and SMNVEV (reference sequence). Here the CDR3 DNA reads TGTGCCAGCAGTCTGCGTACAGGGATGGGGGCCAACGTCCTGACTTTC. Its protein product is CASSLRTGMGANVLTF.

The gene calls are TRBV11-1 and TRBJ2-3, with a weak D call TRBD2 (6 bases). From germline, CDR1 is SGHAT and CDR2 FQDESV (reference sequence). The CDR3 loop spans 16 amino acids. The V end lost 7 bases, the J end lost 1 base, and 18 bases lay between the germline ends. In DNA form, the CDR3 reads TGTGCCAGCACCCCCCGCGGCGGGATGCGCACAGATACGCAGTATTTT. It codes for CASTPRGGMRTDTQYF.

The CDR3 DNA is TGTGCCAGCAGTTCTCTATGGGGAATCGGGGAGCTGTTTTTT. Amino acids: CASSSLWGIGELFF. V usage is TRBV7-8 and J usage is TRBJ2-2; D unresolved. CDR1 is SGHVS and CDR2 is FQNEAQ in the germline V gene. V dropped 6 bases and J dropped 7 bases, with 15 bases sitting between them. The length of the CDR3 is 14 residues.

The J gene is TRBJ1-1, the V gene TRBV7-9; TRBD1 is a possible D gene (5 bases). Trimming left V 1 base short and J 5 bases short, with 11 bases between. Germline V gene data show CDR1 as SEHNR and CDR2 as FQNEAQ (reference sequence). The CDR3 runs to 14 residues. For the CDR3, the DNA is TGTGCCAGCAGCTTAGGTGGGGCGGCGACTGAAGCTTTCTTT. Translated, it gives CASSLGGAATEAFF.

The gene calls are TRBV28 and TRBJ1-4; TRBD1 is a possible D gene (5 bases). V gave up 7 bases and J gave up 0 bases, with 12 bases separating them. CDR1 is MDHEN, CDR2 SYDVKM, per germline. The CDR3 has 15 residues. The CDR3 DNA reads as TGTGCCAGCAAGTGGGGGAGTGCAACTAATGAAAAACTGTTTTTT. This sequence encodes CASKWGSATNEKLFF.

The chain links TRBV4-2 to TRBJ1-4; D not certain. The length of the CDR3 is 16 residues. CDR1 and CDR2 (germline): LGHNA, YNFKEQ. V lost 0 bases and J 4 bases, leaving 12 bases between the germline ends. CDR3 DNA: TGTGCCAGCAGCCAAGACCGTATGGGTGATAATGAAAAACTGTTTTTT. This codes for CASSQDRMGDNEKLFF.

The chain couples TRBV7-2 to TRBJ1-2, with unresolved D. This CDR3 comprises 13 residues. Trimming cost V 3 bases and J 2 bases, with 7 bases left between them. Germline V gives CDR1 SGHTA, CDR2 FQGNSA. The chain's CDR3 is CASSFDKNYGYTF. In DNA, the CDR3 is TGTGCCAGCAGCTTCGACAAGAACTATGGCTACACCTTC.

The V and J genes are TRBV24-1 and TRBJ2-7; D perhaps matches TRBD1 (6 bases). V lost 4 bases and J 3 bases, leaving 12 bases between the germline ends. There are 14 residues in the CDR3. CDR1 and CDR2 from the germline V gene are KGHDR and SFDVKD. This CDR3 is CATSEITGIYEQYF. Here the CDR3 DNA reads TGTGCCACCAGTGAAATAACAGGGATCTACGAGCAGTACTTC.

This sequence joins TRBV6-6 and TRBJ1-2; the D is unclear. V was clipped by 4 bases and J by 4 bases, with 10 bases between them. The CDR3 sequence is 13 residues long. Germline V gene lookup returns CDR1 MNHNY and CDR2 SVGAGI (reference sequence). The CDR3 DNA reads TGTGCCAGCAGTTCGAGGGAGGGCTATGGCTACACCTTC. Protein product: CASSSREGYGYTF.

The CDR3 sequence is CAWSVQGADEKLFF. The CDR3, as DNA: TGTGCCTGGAGTGTACAGGGGGCAGATGAAAAACTGTTTTTT. The V call is TRBV30, the J call TRBJ1-4, with TRBD1 matching 9 bases. CDR1 is GTSNPN, CDR2 SVGIG, per germline (reference sequence). Trimming removed 0 bases from V and 6 bases from J; junction bases left unmatched: 2. The length of the CDR3 is 14 residues. The full variable domain, in which reference TRBV30 and TRBJ1-4 provide the parts outside the CDR3, is SQTIHQWPATLVQPVGSPLSLECTVEGTSNPNLYWYRQAAGRGLQLLFYSVGIGQISSEVPQNLSASRPQDRQFILSSKKLLLSDSGFYLCAWSVQGADEKLFFGSGTQLSVL.

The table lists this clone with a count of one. CDR3 sequence (DNA): TGCAGCGTTGTACCCACAACAGGGGATGGCTACACCTTC. Translation gives CSVVPTTGDGYTF. The V gene is TRBV29-1, the J gene TRBJ1-2; TRBD1 aligns across 7 bases. Germline CDR1 and CDR2: SQVTM and ANQGSEA. The CDR3 has 13 amino acids. V trimming: 4 bases; J trimming: 6 bases; junction bases outside the gene matches: 8.

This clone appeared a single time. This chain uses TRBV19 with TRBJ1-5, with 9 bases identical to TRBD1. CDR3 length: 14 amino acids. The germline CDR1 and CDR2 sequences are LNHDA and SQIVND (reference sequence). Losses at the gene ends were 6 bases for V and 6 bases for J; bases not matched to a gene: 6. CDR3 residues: CASSRQGVSQPQHF. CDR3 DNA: TGTGCCAGTAGCCGACAGGGGGTAAGTCAGCCCCAGCATTTT. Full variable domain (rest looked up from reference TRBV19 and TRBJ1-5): DGGITQSPKYLFRKEGQNVTLSCEQNLNHDAMYWYRQDPGQGLRLIYYSQIVNDFQKGDIAEGYSVSREKKESFPLTVTSAQKNPTAFYLCASSRQGVSQPQHFGDGTRLSIL.

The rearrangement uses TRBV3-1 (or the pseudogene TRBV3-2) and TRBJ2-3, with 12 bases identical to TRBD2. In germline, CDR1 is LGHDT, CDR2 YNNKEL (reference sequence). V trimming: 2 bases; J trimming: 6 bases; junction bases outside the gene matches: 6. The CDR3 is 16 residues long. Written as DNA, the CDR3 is TGTGCCAGCAGCCAACACGGCCTAGCGGGGGGGGATACGCAGTATTTT. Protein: CASSQHGLAGGDTQYF.

The CDR3 region is CATGTGEGTEAFF. The CDR3 bases are TGTGCCACCGGCACAGGGGAGGGGACTGAAGCTTTCTTT. J is TRBJ1-1 and V is TRBV12-3 or TRBV12-4; 7 nucleotides agree with TRBD1. V lost 10 bases and J lost 5; bases outside the gene matches: 10. CDR3 length: 13 amino acids.